A single sample is the source of the 28 T cell receptor beta chains below, sequenced in a study of blood T cell repertoires in COVID-19. The method was immunoSEQ multiplex PCR; TCRdb's version includes in-frame clones alone and lacks a portion of them. Of fewer than 450,000 clones detected, around 87% appear once; the ten largest clones hold about 6.9%. The source material was peripheral blood. The receptors originated from a woman aged 45 to 65 with COVID-19, enrolled during active disease.

The chain combines TRBV6-6 with TRBJ1-1; 7 bases line up with TRBD1. Germline CDR1 MNHNY, CDR2 SVGAGI (reference sequence). The CDR3 extends over 14 amino acids. V shed 6 bases and J 2 bases; nucleotides not matched to a gene: 6. In DNA, the CDR3 is TGTGCCAGCAGATACGACAGGGTCAACACTGAAGCTTTCTTT. Protein product: CASRYDRVNTEAFF.

The chain combines TRBV5-6 with TRBJ2-2, with D maybe TRBD2 (5 bases). The CDR3 is 16 amino acids. CDR1 SGHDT and CDR2 YYEEEE come from the germline V gene. Trimming removed 3 bases at V and 7 bases at J, with 19 bases between. The CDR3 DNA reads as TGTGCCAGCAGCTCCGACCACTCATGGGAGATCGGGGAGCTGTTTTTT. Translation gives CASSSDHSWEIGELFF.

The chain has TRBV7-2 and TRBJ2-4; 13 nucleotides agree with TRBD2. The CDR3 is 18 amino acids. Looked up from germline, CDR1 is SGHTA and CDR2 is FQGNSA. V lost 5 bases to trimming and J lost 7 bases; unmatched junction nucleotides: 14. The CDR3 nucleotides are TGTGCCAGCAGCCAAAGGACTAGCGGGAGAAACCGAGGGAACATTCAGTACTTC. It encodes CASSQRTSGRNRGNIQYF.

This rearrangement joins TRBV19 to TRBJ2-1, with TRBD2 as a possible D gene (6 bases). V lost 2 bases and J 9 bases, leaving 14 bases between the germline ends. Germline values: CDR1 LNHDA, CDR2 SQIVND (reference sequence). This CDR3 comprises 14 residues. CDR3 in DNA: TGTGCCAGTAGTATAATGCCGGGAGAGGGTGAGCAGTTCTTC. Translation gives CASSIMPGEGEQFF.

The chain recombines TRBV5-1 with TRBJ1-1, with D perhaps matching TRBD1 (5 bases). The V end was cut by 0 bases, the J end by 4 bases, with 16 bases between. Looked up from germline, CDR1 is SGHRS and CDR2 is YFSETQ. The CDR3 length is 16 residues. Here the CDR3 reads CASSLGAGSVLTEAFF. The CDR3 DNA follows: TGCGCCAGCAGCTTGGGGGCAGGGTCAGTTCTCACTGAAGCTTTCTTT.

In DNA, the CDR3 is TGTGCCAGCAGCAACCCCCAAACTGACAGTTTATCACCCCTCCACTTT. Translating gives CASSNPQTDSLSPLHF. This rearrangement joins TRBV21-1 to TRBJ1-6; TRBD1, the table's D call, lacks a check against the DNA. TRBV21-1 is flagged as a pseudogene. The CDR3 contains 16 residues.

V and J are TRBV7-9 and TRBJ2-3; 9 bases map to TRBD1. The CDR3 runs 16 residues. V trimming: 6 bases; J trimming: 4 bases; junction bases outside the gene matches: 11. Germline values: CDR1 SEHNR, CDR2 FQNEAQ (reference sequence). The DNA of the CDR3 is TGTGCCAGCAGTCCTACAGGGGGCGCAAGGGCAGATACGCAGTATTTT. Encoded protein: CASSPTGGARADTQYF.

CDR3 DNA sequence: TGTGCCAGCAGCCTCGACACCATTAATCAGCCCCAGCATTTT. This codes for CASSLDTINQPQHF. The chain carries TRBV5-5 and TRBJ1-5; no firm D call. Germline V CDR1 and CDR2: SGHKS, YYEKEE (reference sequence). Trimming cost V 4 bases and J 4 bases, with 12 bases left between them. The CDR3 covers 14 residues.

This chain connects TRBV4-1 to TRBJ2-2; the match to TRBD1 covers 8 bases. CDR3 size: 17 residues. J lost 6 bases, V lost 4 bases, and 13 bases had no gene match. Germline V gives CDR1 MGHRA, CDR2 YSYEKL. The CDR3 is CASSPAPGKTGAGELFF. CDR3 coding DNA: TGCGCCAGCAGCCCAGCCCCGGGGAAGACAGGGGCCGGGGAGCTGTTTTTT.

The chain links TRBV19 to TRBJ1-2; TRBD1 matches 9 bases. CDR1 is LNHDA, CDR2 SQIVND, per germline (reference sequence). There are 14 residues in the CDR3. The junction had 8 bases not matched to a gene; V was cut back by 9 bases and J by 3 bases. The CDR3 nucleotides are TGTGCCAGCAGACTACAGGGGGCGGACTATGGCTACACCTTC. This sequence encodes CASRLQGADYGYTF.

This chain uses TRBV6-2 or TRBV6-3 with TRBJ2-1; tentative D call: TRBD1 (5 bases). CDR1 MNHEY and CDR2 SVGEGT come from the germline V gene. Trimming shortened V by 2 bases and J by 5 bases, and 13 bases separated the two germline ends. CDR3 length: 15 amino acids. CDR3: CASSYRIGVHNEQFF. The CDR3 DNA sequence: TGTGCCAGCAGTTACAGGATAGGGGTCCACAATGAGCAGTTCTTC.

V usage is TRBV5-4 and J usage is TRBJ1-6, with 7 bases identical to TRBD1. CDR1 SGHNT and CDR2 YYREEE come from the germline V gene (reference sequence). Trimming took 4 bases from V and 6 from J; bases not matched to a gene: 4. The CDR3 has 14 residues. The DNA for the CDR3 is TGTGCCAGCAGCCCGGGACAGATTAATTCACCCCTCCACTTT. It is translated as CASSPGQINSPLHF.

The chain has TRBV3-1 (or the pseudogene TRBV3-2) and TRBJ2-1, with TRBD2 matching 13 bases. This CDR3 has 16 amino acids. With V trimmed by 3 bases and J by 1 base, 0 bases remained unmatched. Germline values: CDR1 LGHDT, CDR2 YNNKEL (reference sequence). CDR3 in DNA: TGTGCCAGCAGCCAGGGACTAGCGGGATCCTACAATGAGCAGTTCTTC. Translating it yields CASSQGLAGSYNEQFF.

This clone was recorded only once. The chain carries TRBV18 and TRBJ2-7, with D possibly TRBD1 on 6 matching bases. This CDR3 is built from 17 residues. Germline lookup yields CDR1 KGHSH and CDR2 LQKENI. Trimming removed 3 bases from V and 2 bases from J, with 20 bases in between. DNA for the CDR3: TGTGCCAGCTCACCGATTTACAGGGTAACCGAAGCCTACGAGCAGTACTTC. This codes for CASSPIYRVTEAYEQYF.

The genes are TRBV5-1 and TRBJ2-1; D possibly corresponds to TRBD1 (5 bases). Germline V gene lookup returns CDR1 SGHRS and CDR2 YFSETQ. V lost 1 base and J lost 6, with 8 bases in between. This CDR3 comprises 13 residues. CDR3 coding DNA: TGCGCCAGCAGCTTGCAGGGCGGCAATGAGCAGTTCTTC. Protein product: CASSLQGGNEQFF.

The gene calls are TRBV14 and TRBJ2-7, with 8 bases matching TRBD2. From germline, CDR1 is SGHDN and CDR2 FVKESK. After removal of 1 base from V and 6 bases from J, the junction contained 8 bases not matched to a gene. The length of the CDR3 is 15 residues. The CDR3 spells CASSQGGAGGSEQYF. The CDR3 DNA follows: TGTGCCAGCAGCCAAGGGGGTGCGGGAGGCTCCGAGCAGTACTTC.

The rearrangement joins TRBV9 to TRBJ2-1; a weak D match, TRBD1 (6 bases). The CDR3 is 14 amino acids. V was pared by 0 bases and J by 6 bases, with 10 bases between. Germline CDR1 is SGDLS and CDR2 is YYNGEE. CDR3 loop: CASSVGGLANEQFF. CDR3 sequence (DNA): TGTGCCAGCAGCGTAGGGGGGCTGGCCAATGAGCAGTTCTTC.

The V gene is TRBV5-4, the J gene TRBJ2-5; no clear D gene. Germline CDR1 and CDR2: SGHNT and YYREEE (reference sequence). V was pared by 0 bases and J by 3 bases, with 6 bases between. The CDR3 is made up of 13 amino acids. This CDR3 reads CASSLDEEETQYF. The CDR3 DNA is TGTGCCAGCAGCTTGGACGAGGAAGAGACCCAGTACTTC.

This sequence joins TRBV11-3 and TRBJ2-1, with D tentatively TRBD1 (6 bases). The CDR3 consists of 14 residues. The ends were cut back, 7 bases at V and 0 bases at J, with 10 bases in the middle. Germline V lookup: CDR1 SGHNT, CDR2 YENEEA. The CDR3: CASKGQYSYNEQFF. DNA for the CDR3: TGTGCCAGCAAAGGACAGTACTCCTACAATGAGCAGTTCTTC.

A single count supports this clone. The chain uses TRBV6-6 and TRBJ1-1, with D maybe TRBD1 (6 bases). The V and J ends lost 5 bases and 3 bases respectively, with 10 bases between them. The CDR3 spans 13 residues. Per the germline V gene, CDR1 is MNHNY and CDR2 is SVGAGI (reference sequence). The CDR3 reads CASSQGPHTEAFF. DNA of the CDR3: TGTGCCAGCAGTCAGGGGCCGCACACTGAAGCTTTCTTT.

V usage is TRBV29-1 and J usage is TRBJ1-4; a weak D match, TRBD1 (6 bases). Per the germline V gene, CDR1 is SQVTM and CDR2 is ANQGSEA. V was trimmed by 7 bases and J by 7 bases, leaving 16 bases between them. The CDR3 runs to 13 residues. DNA for the CDR3: TGCAGCGCGGGGGGCGCGGAGGGTGAAAAACTGTTTTTT. Amino acid sequence: CSAGGAEGEKLFF. The full variable domain, its missing parts supplied by reference TRBV29-1 and TRBJ1-4, is SAVISQKPSRDICQRGTSLTIQCQVDSQVTMMFWYRQQPGQSLTLIATANQGSEATYESGFVIDKFPISRPNLTFSTLTVSNMSPEDSSIYLCSAGGAEGEKLFFGSGTQLSVL.

The chain has TRBV7-2 and TRBJ2-2; no definite D call. Trimming took 2 bases from V and 1 from J, leaving 8 bases between them. The CDR3 length is 15 residues. Germline V lookup: CDR1 SGHTA, CDR2 FQGNSA. The CDR3: CASSLYSRNTGELFF. Here the CDR3 DNA reads TGTGCCAGCAGCTTATACTCGCGGAACACCGGGGAGCTGTTTTTT.

The J gene is TRBJ2-2, the V gene TRBV19; TRBD1 agrees at 10 bases. Germline trimming cut 9 bases from V and 1 base from J; bases unmatched to any gene: 5. Per germline, CDR1 LNHDA and CDR2 SQIVND (reference sequence). The length of the CDR3 is 15 residues. The CDR3 nucleotides are TGTGCCAGCCACCGGGACAGGGGGAACACCGGGGAGCTGTTTTTT. Translating gives CASHRDRGNTGELFF.

The chain is built from TRBV2 and TRBJ1-1; D possibly corresponds to TRBD1 (5 bases). Trimming took off 6 bases at V and 4 bases at J, with 15 bases between the two ends. Germline lookup yields CDR1 SNHLY and CDR2 FYNNEI. The CDR3 has 14 residues. DNA for the CDR3: TGTGCCAGCAGGGGTGAAGCGGGGCCCACTGAAGCTTTCTTT. Its translation is CASRGEAGPTEAFF.

This clone was found a few times. The chain uses TRBV5-1 and TRBJ1-6; 7 positions agree with TRBD1. The CDR3 has 14 amino acids. The V gene end was trimmed by 3 bases and the J gene end by 6 bases; junction bases not matched to a gene: 3. Per germline, CDR1 SGHRS and CDR2 YFSETQ. The CDR3 DNA reads TGCGCCAGCAGCTCGAACAGGGGTAATTCACCCCTCCACTTT. Amino acids: CASSSNRGNSPLHF.

The CDR3 DNA reads TGTGCCAGCAGCTTGGTTCTAGCGGGAGAAAGAGATACGCAGTATTTT. As protein: CASSLVLAGERDTQYF. This rearrangement joins TRBV5-6 to TRBJ2-3; 10 bases are a match to TRBD2. V lost 0 bases, J lost 5 bases, and 6 bases stayed unmatched. Per germline, CDR1 SGHDT and CDR2 YYEEEE. The CDR3 is 16 amino acids. The whole variable domain, filled in from reference TRBV5-6 and TRBJ2-3, reads DAGVTQSPTHLIKTRGQQVTLRCSPKSGHDTVSWYQQALGQGPQFIFQYYEEEERQRGNFPDRFSGHQFPNYSSELNVNALLLGDSALYLCASSLVLAGERDTQYFGPGTRLTVL.

The V and J genes are TRBV9 and TRBJ2-7; 7 nucleotides match TRBD2. The V gene end was trimmed by 4 bases and the J gene end by 1 base; junction bases not matched to a gene: 11. Germline V gene sequence: CDR1 SGDLS, CDR2 YYNGEE. CDR3 size: 16 residues. The CDR3, as DNA: TGTGCCAGCAGCAATATTCTTGGAGCGGGGTCCTACGAGCAGTACTTC. Translation gives CASSNILGAGSYEQYF.

The gene calls are TRBV29-1 and TRBJ2-6, with 14 bases identical to TRBD2. CDR1 is SQVTM, CDR2 ANQGSEA, per germline. Losses at the gene ends were 6 bases for V and 1 base for J; bases not matched to a gene: 8. The CDR3 sequence is 18 residues long. Here the CDR3 reads CSVGLAGVTRSGANVLTF. The CDR3 bases are TGCAGCGTGGGACTAGCGGGAGTTACCCGTTCTGGGGCCAACGTCCTGACTTTC.